Listed here is a single T cell receptor beta chain. This specimen comes from a study of blood T cell repertoires in COVID-19. About the research overall: Donors in the United States, Italy and Spain gave samples during acute or convalescent COVID-19. Sources were T cells, B-cell-depleted T cells, or PBMCs; the material itself was cDNA or gDNA.

TCRdb keeps only in-frame clones here, not all; method: immunoSEQ multiplex PCR. This sample has 150,000 to 200,000 clones, with roughly nine tenths found just once. The receptor was derived from a man between 65 and 85 years old with active or convalescent COVID-19. The sample was peripheral blood.

In nucleotides, the CDR3 is TGTGCCAGCAAGAGGGGCGGGAGACGCGTCGGGGAGCTGTTTTTT. This sequence encodes CASKRGGRRVGELFF. The J gene is TRBJ2-2, the V gene TRBV2; 7 nucleotides line up with TRBD2. This CDR3 has 15 residues. Trimming at V came to 7 bases and at J to 7 bases, leaving 12 bases not matched to a gene. CDR1 is SNHLY, CDR2 FYNNEI, per germline.